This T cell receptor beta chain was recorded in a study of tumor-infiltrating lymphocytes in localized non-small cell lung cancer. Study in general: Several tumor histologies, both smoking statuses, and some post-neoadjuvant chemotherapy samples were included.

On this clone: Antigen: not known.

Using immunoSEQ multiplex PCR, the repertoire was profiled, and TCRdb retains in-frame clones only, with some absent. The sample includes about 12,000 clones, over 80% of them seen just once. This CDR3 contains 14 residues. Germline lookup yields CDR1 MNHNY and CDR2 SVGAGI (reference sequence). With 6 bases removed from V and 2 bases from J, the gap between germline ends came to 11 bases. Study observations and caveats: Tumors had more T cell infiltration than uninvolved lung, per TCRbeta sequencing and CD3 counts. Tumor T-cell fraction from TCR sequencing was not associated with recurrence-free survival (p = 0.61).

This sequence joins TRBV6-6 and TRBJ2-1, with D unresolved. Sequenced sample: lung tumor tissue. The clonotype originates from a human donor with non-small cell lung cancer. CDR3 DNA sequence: TGTGCCAGCAGCACGCCTCCTCCCTACAATGAGCAGTTCTTC. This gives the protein CASSTPPPYNEQFF.